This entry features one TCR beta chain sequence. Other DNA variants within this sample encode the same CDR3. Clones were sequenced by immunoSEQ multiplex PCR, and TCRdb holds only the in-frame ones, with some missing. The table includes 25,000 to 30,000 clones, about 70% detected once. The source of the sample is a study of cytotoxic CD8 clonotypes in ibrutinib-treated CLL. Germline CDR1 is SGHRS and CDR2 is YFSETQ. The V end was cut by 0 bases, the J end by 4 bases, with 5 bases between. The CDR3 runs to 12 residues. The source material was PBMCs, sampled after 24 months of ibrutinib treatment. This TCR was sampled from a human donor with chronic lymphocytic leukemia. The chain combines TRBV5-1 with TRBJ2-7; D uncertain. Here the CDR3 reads CASSLDGYEQYF. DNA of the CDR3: TGCGCCAGCAGCTTGGACGGGTACGAGCAGTACTTC. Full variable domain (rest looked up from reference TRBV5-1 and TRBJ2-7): KAGVTQTPRYLIKTRGQQVTLSCSPISGHRSVSWYQQTPGQGLQFLFEYFSETQRNKGNFPGRFSGRQFSNSRSEMNVSTLELGDSALYLCASSLDGYEQYFGPGTRLTVT.